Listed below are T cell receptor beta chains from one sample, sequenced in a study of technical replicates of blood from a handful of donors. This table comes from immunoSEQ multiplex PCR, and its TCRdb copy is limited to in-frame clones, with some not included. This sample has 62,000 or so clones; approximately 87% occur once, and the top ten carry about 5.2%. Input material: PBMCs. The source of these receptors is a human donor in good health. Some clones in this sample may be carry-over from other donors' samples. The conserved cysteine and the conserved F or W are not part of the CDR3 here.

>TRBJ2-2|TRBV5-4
ASSPSGGAGGELF
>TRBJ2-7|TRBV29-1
SVELPEAGGNLVNEQY
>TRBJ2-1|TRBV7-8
ASSLVSRNNRLEQF
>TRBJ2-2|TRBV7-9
ASSLLPSGITGELF
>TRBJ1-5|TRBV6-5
ASSPGTGGAQPQH
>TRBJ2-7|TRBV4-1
ASSQSPPPRQAPSSYEQY
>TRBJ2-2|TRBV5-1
ASSLARTGGNTGELF
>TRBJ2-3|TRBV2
AGRPLSNTQY
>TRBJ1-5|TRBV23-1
ASSCSNQPQH
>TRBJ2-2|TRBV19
ASSPSGGLGTGELF
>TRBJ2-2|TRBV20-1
SASRGGELF
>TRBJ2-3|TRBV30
AWSAQLAGVSV
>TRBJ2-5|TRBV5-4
ASSHTSVTETQY
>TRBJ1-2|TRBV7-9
ASSTGTGDGYT
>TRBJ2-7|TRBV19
ASRTTSGGAYEQY
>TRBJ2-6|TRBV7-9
ASSLDRLTSGANVLT
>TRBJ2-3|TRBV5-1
ASSLSGDRTDTQY
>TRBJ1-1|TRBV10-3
AISDPGTGGREAF
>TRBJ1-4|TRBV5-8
ASSRPGQGYEKLF
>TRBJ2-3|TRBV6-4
ASSDSSSGASDTQY
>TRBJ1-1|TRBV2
ASKGQGTEAF
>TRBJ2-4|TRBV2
ASSEIGGQDIQY